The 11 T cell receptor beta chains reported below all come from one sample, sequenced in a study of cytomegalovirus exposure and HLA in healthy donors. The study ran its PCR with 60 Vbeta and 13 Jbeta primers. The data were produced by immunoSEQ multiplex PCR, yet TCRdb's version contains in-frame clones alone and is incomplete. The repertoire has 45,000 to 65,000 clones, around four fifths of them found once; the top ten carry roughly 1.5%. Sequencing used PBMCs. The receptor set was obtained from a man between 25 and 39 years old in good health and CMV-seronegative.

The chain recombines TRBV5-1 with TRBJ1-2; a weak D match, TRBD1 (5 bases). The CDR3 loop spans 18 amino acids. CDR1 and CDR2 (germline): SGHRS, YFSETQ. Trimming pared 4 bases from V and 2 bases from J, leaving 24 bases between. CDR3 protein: CASSLLGVPDGSNYGYTF. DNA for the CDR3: TGCGCCAGCAGCCTCCTAGGGGTGCCAGACGGATCCAACTATGGCTACACCTTC.

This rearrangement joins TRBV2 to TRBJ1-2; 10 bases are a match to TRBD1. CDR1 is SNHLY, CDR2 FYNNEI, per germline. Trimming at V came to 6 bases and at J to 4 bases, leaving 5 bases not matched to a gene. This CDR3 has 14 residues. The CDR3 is CASSGQGVGYGYTF. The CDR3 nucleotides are TGTGCCAGCAGCGGACAGGGGGTTGGCTATGGCTACACCTTC.

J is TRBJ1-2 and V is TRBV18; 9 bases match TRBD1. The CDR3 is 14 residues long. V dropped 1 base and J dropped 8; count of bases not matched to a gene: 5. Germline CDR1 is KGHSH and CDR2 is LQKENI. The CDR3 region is CASSPLNRGHGYTF. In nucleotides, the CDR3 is TGTGCCAGCTCACCACTGAACAGGGGGCACGGCTACACCTTC.

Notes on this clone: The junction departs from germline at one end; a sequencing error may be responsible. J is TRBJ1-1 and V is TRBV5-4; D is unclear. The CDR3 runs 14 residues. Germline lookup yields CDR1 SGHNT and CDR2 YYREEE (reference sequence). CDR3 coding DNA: TGTGCCAGCAGCTCCCCCTTCAGGCCCACTGAAACTTTCTTT. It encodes CASSSPFRPTETFF. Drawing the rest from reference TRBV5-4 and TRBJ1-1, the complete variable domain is ETGVTQSPTHLIKTRGQQVTLRCSSQSGHNTVSWYQQALGQGPQFIFQYYREEENGRGNFPPRFSGLQFPNYSSELNVNALELDDSALYLCASSSPFRPTETFFGQGTRLTVV.

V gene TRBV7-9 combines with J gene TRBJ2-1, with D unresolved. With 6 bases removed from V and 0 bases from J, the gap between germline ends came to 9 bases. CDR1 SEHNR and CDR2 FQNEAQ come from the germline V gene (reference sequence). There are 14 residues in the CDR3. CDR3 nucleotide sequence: TGTGCCAGCAGTGAGTCCGGCTCCTACAATGAGCAGTTCTTC. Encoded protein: CASSESGSYNEQFF.

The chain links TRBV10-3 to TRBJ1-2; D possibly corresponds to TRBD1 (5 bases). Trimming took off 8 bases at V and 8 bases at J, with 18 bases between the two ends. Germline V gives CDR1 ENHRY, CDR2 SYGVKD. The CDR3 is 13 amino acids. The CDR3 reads CAIGGGPGDGYTF. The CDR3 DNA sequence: TGTGCCATCGGGGGGGGACCGGGGGACGGCTACACCTTC.

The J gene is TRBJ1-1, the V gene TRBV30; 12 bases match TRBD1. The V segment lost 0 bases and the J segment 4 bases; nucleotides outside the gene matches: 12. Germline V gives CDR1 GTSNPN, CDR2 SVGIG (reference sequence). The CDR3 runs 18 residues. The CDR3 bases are TGTGCCTGGAGTGTTAAACCGGGACAGGGGGCGCGGGGCACTGAAGCTTTCTTT. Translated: CAWSVKPGQGARGTEAFF.

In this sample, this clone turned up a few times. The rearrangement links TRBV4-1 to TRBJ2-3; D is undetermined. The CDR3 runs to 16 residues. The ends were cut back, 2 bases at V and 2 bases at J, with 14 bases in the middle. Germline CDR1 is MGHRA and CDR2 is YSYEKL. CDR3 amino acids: CASSQFLRQNTDTQYF. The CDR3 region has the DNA TGCGCCAGCAGCCAATTCCTGAGACAAAACACAGATACGCAGTATTTT.

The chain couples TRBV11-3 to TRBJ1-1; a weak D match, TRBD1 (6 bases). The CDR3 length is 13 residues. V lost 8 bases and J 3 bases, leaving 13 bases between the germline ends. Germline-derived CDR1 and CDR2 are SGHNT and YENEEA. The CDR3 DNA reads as TGTGCCAGCGGCAGACAGGCCCACACTGAAGCTTTCTTT. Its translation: CASGRQAHTEAFF.

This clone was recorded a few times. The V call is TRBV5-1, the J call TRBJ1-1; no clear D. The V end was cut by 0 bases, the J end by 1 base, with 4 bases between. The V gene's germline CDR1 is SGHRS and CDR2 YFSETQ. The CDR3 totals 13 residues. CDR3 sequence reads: CASSLGANTEAFF. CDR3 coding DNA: TGCGCCAGCAGCTTGGGAGCGAACACTGAAGCTTTCTTT.

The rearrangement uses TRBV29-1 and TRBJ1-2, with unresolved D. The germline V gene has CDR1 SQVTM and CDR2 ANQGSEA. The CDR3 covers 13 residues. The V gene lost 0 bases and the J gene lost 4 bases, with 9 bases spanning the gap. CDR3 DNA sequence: TGCAGCGTTGAAGATCCCGGGTTCTATGGCTACACCTTC. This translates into CSVEDPGFYGYTF.